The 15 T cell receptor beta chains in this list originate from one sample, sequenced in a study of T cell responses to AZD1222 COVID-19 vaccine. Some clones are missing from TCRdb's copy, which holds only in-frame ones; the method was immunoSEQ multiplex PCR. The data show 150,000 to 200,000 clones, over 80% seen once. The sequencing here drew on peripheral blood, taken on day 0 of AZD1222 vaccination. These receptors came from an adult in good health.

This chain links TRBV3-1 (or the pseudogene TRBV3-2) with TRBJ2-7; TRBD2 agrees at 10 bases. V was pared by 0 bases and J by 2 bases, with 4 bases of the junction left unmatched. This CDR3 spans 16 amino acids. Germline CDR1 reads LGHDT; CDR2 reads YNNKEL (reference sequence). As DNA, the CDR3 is TGTGCCAGCAGCCAAGACCCACTAGCGGGGACCTACGAGCAGTACTTC. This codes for CASSQDPLAGTYEQYF.

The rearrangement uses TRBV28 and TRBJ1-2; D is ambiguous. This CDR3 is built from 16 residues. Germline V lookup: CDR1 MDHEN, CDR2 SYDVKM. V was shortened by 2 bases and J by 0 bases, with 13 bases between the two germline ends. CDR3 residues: CASSLPGGTTNYGYTF. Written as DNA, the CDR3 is TGTGCCAGCAGTTTACCGGGAGGAACGACTAACTATGGCTACACCTTC.

CDR3 sequence (DNA): TGTGCCAGCAGCCAAGTACCGACGGGAGCGACTACAAAAGATACGCAGTATTTT. This encodes CASSQVPTGATTKDTQYF. The chain has TRBV3-1 (or the pseudogene TRBV3-2) and TRBJ2-3, with a tentative D call TRBD2 (6 bases). The CDR3 spans 18 residues. Germline CDR1 and CDR2: LGHDT and YNNKEL (reference sequence). The V and J ends lost 1 base and 5 bases respectively, with 22 bases between them.

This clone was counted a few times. The DNA of the CDR3 is TGTGCCAGCACTCTCCTGCGGGAGGGGAATGAGCAGTTCTTC. Its translation is CASTLLREGNEQFF. This chain connects TRBV28 to TRBJ2-1; the match to TRBD2 covers 9 bases. Germline-derived CDR1 and CDR2 are MDHEN and SYDVKM. The V segment lost 7 bases and the J segment 7 bases; nucleotides outside the gene matches: 8. CDR3 length equals 14 residues.

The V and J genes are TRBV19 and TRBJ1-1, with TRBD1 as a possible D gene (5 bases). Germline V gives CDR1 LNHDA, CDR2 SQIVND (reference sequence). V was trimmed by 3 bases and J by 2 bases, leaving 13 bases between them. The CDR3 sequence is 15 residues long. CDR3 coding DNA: TGTGCCAGTAGTATTTATTCGGGGGTTAACACTGAAGCTTTCTTT. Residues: CASSIYSGVNTEAFF.

This chain's CDR3 is CASSQFQARSYGYTF. The DNA for the CDR3 is TGTGCCAGCAGCCAATTCCAGGCCAGAAGCTATGGCTACACCTTC. The V gene is TRBV3-1 (or the pseudogene TRBV3-2), the J gene TRBJ1-2; unclear D gene. Germline assignment: CDR1 LGHDT and CDR2 YNNKEL (reference sequence). The V gene lost 2 bases and the J gene lost 4 bases, with 14 bases spanning the gap. CDR3 length: 15 amino acids.

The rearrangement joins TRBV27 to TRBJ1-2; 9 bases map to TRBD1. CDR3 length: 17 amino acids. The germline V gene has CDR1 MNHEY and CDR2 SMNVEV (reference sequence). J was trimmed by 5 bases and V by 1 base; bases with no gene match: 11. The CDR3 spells CASSLLRTGVGGYGYTF. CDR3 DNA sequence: TGTGCCAGCAGTTTATTGAGGACAGGGGTAGGAGGGTATGGCTACACCTTC.

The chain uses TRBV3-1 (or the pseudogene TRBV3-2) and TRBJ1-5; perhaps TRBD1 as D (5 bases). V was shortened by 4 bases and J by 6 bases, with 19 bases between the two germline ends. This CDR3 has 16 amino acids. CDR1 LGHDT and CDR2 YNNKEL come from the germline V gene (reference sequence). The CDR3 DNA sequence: TGTGCCAGCAGCCCCTCCTACGACAGAGTGGCTCAGCCCCAGCATTTT. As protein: CASSPSYDRVAQPQHF.

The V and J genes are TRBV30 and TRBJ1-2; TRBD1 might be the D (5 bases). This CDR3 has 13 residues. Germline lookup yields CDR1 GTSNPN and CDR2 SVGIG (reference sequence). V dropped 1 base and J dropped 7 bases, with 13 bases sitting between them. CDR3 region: CAWSGGELSGYTF. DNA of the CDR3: TGTGCCTGGAGTGGGGGGGAATTGAGTGGCTACACCTTC.

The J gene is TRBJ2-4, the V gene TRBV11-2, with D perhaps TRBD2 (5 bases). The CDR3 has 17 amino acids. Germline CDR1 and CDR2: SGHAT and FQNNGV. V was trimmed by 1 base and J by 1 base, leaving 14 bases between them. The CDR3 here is CASSLVRGMQAKNIQYF. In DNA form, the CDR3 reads TGTGCCAGCAGCTTAGTTCGGGGTATGCAGGCCAAAAACATTCAGTACTTC.

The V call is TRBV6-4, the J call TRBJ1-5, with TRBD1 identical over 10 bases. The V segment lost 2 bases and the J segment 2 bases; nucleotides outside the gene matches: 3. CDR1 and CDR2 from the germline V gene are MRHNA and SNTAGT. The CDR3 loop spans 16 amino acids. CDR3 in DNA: TGTGCCAGCAGTGACACGGGACAGGGGTGCAATCAGCCCCAGCATTTT. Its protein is CASSDTGQGCNQPQHF.

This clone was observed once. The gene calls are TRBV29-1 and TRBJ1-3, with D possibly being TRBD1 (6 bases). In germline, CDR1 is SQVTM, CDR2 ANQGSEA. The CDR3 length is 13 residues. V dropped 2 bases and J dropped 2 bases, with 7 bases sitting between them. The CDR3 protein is CSVEQGTGNTIYF. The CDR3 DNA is TGCAGCGTTGAACAGGGGACTGGAAACACCATATATTTT. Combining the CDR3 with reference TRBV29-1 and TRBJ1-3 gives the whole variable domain SAVISQKPSRDICQRGTSLTIQCQVDSQVTMMFWYRQQPGQSLTLIATANQGSEATYESGFVIDKFPISRPNLTFSTLTVSNMSPEDSSIYLCSVEQGTGNTIYFGEGSWLTVV.

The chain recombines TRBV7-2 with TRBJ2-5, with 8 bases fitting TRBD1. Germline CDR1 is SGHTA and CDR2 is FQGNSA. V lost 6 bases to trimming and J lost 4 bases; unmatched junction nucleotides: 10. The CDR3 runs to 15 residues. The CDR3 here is CASSTNRGFGETQYF. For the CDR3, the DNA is TGTGCCAGCAGTACCAACAGGGGGTTCGGAGAGACCCAGTACTTC. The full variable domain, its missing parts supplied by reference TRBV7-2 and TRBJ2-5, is GAGVSQSPSNKVTEKGKDVELRCDPISGHTALYWYRQSLGQGLEFLIYFQGNSAPDKSGLPSDRFSAERTGGSVSTLTIQRTQQEDSAVYLCASSTNRGFGETQYFGPGTRLLVL.

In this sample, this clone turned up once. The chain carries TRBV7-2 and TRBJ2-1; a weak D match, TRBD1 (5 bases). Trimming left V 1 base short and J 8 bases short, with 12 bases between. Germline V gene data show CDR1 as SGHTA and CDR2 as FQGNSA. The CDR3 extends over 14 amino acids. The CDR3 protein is CASSLDRSLYEQFF. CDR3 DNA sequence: TGTGCCAGCAGCTTAGACAGGAGCCTCTATGAGCAGTTCTTC.

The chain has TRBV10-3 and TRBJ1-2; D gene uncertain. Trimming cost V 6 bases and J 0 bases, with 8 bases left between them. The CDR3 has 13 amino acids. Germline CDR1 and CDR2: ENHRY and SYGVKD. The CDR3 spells CAIRAEPNYGYTF. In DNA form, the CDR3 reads TGTGCCATCAGGGCCGAACCTAACTATGGCTACACCTTC.